This entry lists 31 T cell receptor beta chains sequenced from one sample in a study of CD8 T cells in Susac syndrome. Random-hexamer reverse transcription was applied to about 0.5 to 1 ug RNA. TCRdb itself ran the immunoSEQ multiplex PCR reads through MiXCR, one entry per CDR3 protein. The sample shows some 300,000 distinct CDR3 sequences, roughly 90% of them seen only once. Sequenced sample: CD8+ T cells from PBMCs. These receptors all come from a human donor with multiple sclerosis.

A single count supports this clonotype. V and J are TRBV29-1 and TRBJ2-7, with a tentative D call TRBD1 (6 bases). Trimming took 7 bases from V and 2 from J, leaving 12 bases between them. The germline V gene has CDR1 SQVTM and CDR2 ANQGSEA. This CDR3 comprises 12 residues. The DNA for the CDR3 is TGCAGCGGCAGGGACACCCCCTACGAGCAGTACTTC. Protein product: CSGRDTPYEQYF.

CDR3 sequence: CASSQVGQGAEKLFF. CDR3 bases: TGCGCCAGCAGCCAAGTCGGACAGGGGGCCGAAAAACTGTTTTTT. The V call is TRBV4-3, the J call TRBJ1-4, with 11 bases fitting TRBD1. The germline CDR1 and CDR2 sequences are LGHNA and YSLEER. This CDR3 contains 15 residues. Trimming removed 1 base from V and 8 bases from J; junction bases left unmatched: 3.

The chain couples TRBV27 to TRBJ1-1; D unresolved. This CDR3 has 13 residues. Trimming shortened V by 4 bases and J by 3 bases, and 9 bases separated the two germline ends. Germline CDR1 is MNHEY and CDR2 is SMNVEV (reference sequence). CDR3 amino acids: CASSSSVYTEAFF. CDR3 DNA: TGTGCCAGCAGTTCCTCAGTGTACACTGAAGCTTTCTTT.

The V and J genes are TRBV27 and TRBJ2-1; 13 bases are shared with TRBD2. Germline loops: CDR1 MNHEY, CDR2 SMNVEV (reference sequence). Unmatched junction bases numbered 12, after V lost 4 bases and J lost 15 bases. CDR3 size: 15 residues. CDR3 sequence: CASSSGTSGRAILFF. The CDR3 nucleotides are TGTGCCAGCAGTTCCGGAACTAGCGGGAGGGCCATTCTGTTCTTC.

The chain is built from TRBV30 and TRBJ1-3, with a weak D call TRBD1 (5 bases). The CDR3 consists of 14 residues. Germline V gives CDR1 GTSNPN, CDR2 SVGIG (reference sequence). Trimming pared 4 bases from V and 3 bases from J, leaving 13 bases between. CDR3 DNA: TGTGCCTGGATCGGGACCGCAGGTGGAAACACCATATATTTT. As protein: CAWIGTAGGNTIYF.

J is TRBJ2-7 and V is TRBV3-1, with TRBD1 as a possible D gene (5 bases). V was cut by 0 bases and J by 5 bases, with 14 bases left in between. The CDR3 loop spans 15 amino acids. Germline V gives CDR1 LGHDT, CDR2 YNNKEL (reference sequence). The CDR3 nucleotides read TGTGCCAGCAGCCAAGAGTCCAGGGTAAATAACGAGCAGTACTTC. Translating it yields CASSQESRVNNEQYF.

The chain links TRBV30 to TRBJ2-6, with D uncertain. Germline CDR1 GTSNPN, CDR2 SVGIG (reference sequence). V lost 0 bases to trimming and J lost 4 bases, with 4 bases between them. There are 13 residues in the CDR3. The CDR3 nucleotides are TGTGCCTGGAGTGTAGAAGGGGCCAACGTCCTGACTTTC. Protein sequence: CAWSVEGANVLTF.

This clonotype occurred once. The CDR3 nucleotides are TGTGCCAGCAGTCTCTCGCAGGGCGCTGAAGCTTTCTTT. Translating it yields CASSLSQGAEAFF. The chain joins TRBV27 to TRBJ1-1; weak D call: TRBD1 (5 bases). Trimming left V 5 bases short and J 6 bases short, with 13 bases between. Germline V gives CDR1 MNHEY, CDR2 SMNVEV (reference sequence). This CDR3 has 13 residues.

The chain joins TRBV27 to TRBJ1-2; possible D gene TRBD1, 6 bases. The CDR3 totals 15 residues. Germline values: CDR1 MNHEY, CDR2 SMNVEV (reference sequence). The V end was cut by 5 bases, the J end by 1 base, with 14 bases between. The CDR3 here is CASSALGAGNYGYTF. In DNA, the CDR3 is TGTGCCAGCAGTGCCTTGGGGGCGGGTAACTATGGCTACACCTTC.

CDR3 nucleotide sequence: TGTGCCAGCAGTTGGGACAGCTCGCTTCATAACTATGGCTACACCTTC. Protein: CASSWDSSLHNYGYTF. This chain links TRBV28 with TRBJ1-2; TRBD1 matches 7 bases. Germline V CDR1 and CDR2: MDHEN, SYDVKM. The CDR3 length is 16 residues. The V and J ends lost 4 bases and 1 base, in that order; junction bases with no gene match: 9.

The sample holds one count of this clonotype. The chain uses TRBV4-3 and TRBJ2-6; D gene uncertain. The CDR3 covers 18 residues. Trimming shortened V by 1 base and J by 2 bases, and 15 bases separated the two germline ends. Germline CDR1 and CDR2: LGHNA and YSLEER. DNA for the CDR3: TGCGCCAGCAGCCAAGGCTTGCACGGGCTCCCTGGGGCCAACGTCCTGACTTTC. Protein: CASSQGLHGLPGANVLTF.

The chain recombines TRBV20-1 with TRBJ2-7, with 12 bases fitting TRBD2. Germline values: CDR1 DFQATT, CDR2 SNEGSKA (reference sequence). After removal of 5 bases from V and 0 bases from J, the junction contained 2 bases not matched to a gene. This CDR3 region has 14 residues. CDR3 nucleotide sequence: TGCAGTGCTGTGACTAGCGGGGGCTCCTACGAGCAGTACTTC. Amino acid sequence: CSAVTSGGSYEQYF.

The chain couples TRBV10-3 to TRBJ2-7; D is possibly TRBD1 (5 bases). The CDR3 loop spans 18 amino acids. V lost 0 bases and J lost 1, with 19 bases in between. Germline CDR1 reads ENHRY; CDR2 reads SYGVKD. CDR3 sequence reads: CAISESDRAGFVSYEQYF. The CDR3, as DNA: TGTGCCATCAGTGAGTCGGATAGGGCAGGGTTTGTTTCCTACGAGCAGTACTTC.

As regards this clonotype: At one boundary the junction diverges from the germline segment, which might be a read error. The chain carries TRBV7-7 and TRBJ2-2, with a tentative D call TRBD2 (6 bases). The CDR3 spans 15 residues. Germline CDR1 is SSHAT and CDR2 is FNYEAQ (reference sequence). CDR3 coding DNA: TGTGCTAGCAGCCCCTACGAGGAGGGCACCGGGGAGCTGTTTTTT. Translation gives CASSPYEEGTGELFF.

The CDR3 DNA reads as TGTGCCAGCAGCGGCGGACGAGACGGAACCTACGAGCAGTACTTC. Translating it yields CASSGGRDGTYEQYF. This rearrangement joins TRBV9 to TRBJ2-7, with D unresolved. The CDR3 has 15 residues. Germline V gene sequence: CDR1 SGDLS, CDR2 YYNGEE. Between the trimmed V and J ends, which lost 3 bases and 2 bases, there was a span of 15 bases.

A single count supports this clonotype. Written as DNA, the CDR3 is TGTGCCAGCAGTTTCACCGGGACACCGGGTAATGAGCAGTTCTTC. It encodes CASSFTGTPGNEQFF. The chain uses TRBV27 and TRBJ2-1, with D possibly matching TRBD1 (6 bases). V lost 3 bases and J lost 7, with 16 bases in between. This CDR3 has 15 amino acids. Germline CDR1 and CDR2: MNHEY and SMNVEV (reference sequence).

The chain has TRBV2 and TRBJ2-3; 9 bases match TRBD2. The CDR3 is 16 residues long. CDR1 SNHLY and CDR2 FYNNEI come from the germline V gene. J was trimmed by 3 bases and V by 4 bases; bases with no gene match: 8. CDR3 sequence: CASSGSGGTTTDTQYF. The CDR3 DNA follows: TGTGCCAGCAGTGGAAGCGGGGGGACCACGACAGATACGCAGTATTTT.

The chain recombines TRBV30 with TRBJ2-7, with TRBD1 identical over 8 bases. The CDR3 contains 15 residues. V was clipped by 1 base and J by 4 bases; unmatched bases: 9. Germline V lookup: CDR1 GTSNPN, CDR2 SVGIG (reference sequence). This CDR3 is CAWSGPPGTGYEQYF. CDR3 nucleotide sequence: TGTGCCTGGAGTGGCCCCCCCGGGACAGGTTACGAGCAGTACTTC.

In this sample, this clonotype turned up once. CDR3 coding DNA: TGTGCCAGCAGCTTATGGTTAGCGGGGGACACAGATACGCAGTATTTT. Protein: CASSLWLAGDTDTQYF. The chain is built from TRBV7-6 and TRBJ2-3, with TRBD2 matching 9 bases. Per the germline V gene, CDR1 is SGHVS and CDR2 is FNYEAQ. Trimming took 2 bases from V and 2 from J; bases not matched to a gene: 5. The CDR3 totals 16 residues. The full variable domain, its missing parts supplied by reference TRBV7-6 and TRBJ2-3, is GAGVSQSPRYKVTKRGQDVALRCDPISGHVSLYWYRQALGQGPEFLTYFNYEAQQDKSGLPNDRFSAERPEGSISTLTIQRTEQRDSAMYRCASSLWLAGDTDTQYFGPGTRLTVL.

The chain couples TRBV6-2 or TRBV6-3 to TRBJ2-2; a weak D match, TRBD1 (5 bases). The CDR3 is made up of 15 amino acids. The germline V and J ends were trimmed by 6 bases and 4 bases, with 15 bases remaining between them. Germline V gene sequence: CDR1 MNHEY, CDR2 SVGEGT. This chain's CDR3 is CASSRYTQGTGELFF. The DNA for the CDR3 is TGTGCCAGCAGCCGTTATACCCAGGGCACCGGGGAGCTGTTTTTT.

A word on this clonotype: An end of the junction differs from the germline gene, which may be a read error. The chain links TRBV5-6 to TRBJ2-7, with D unresolved. Germline CDR1 and CDR2: SGHDT and YYEEEE. CDR3 size: 13 residues. CDR3 sequence reads: CASSLGGMSLGHF. For the CDR3, the DNA is TGTGCCAGCAGCTTGGGGGGAATGTCGCTAGGGCACTTC.

With respect to this clonotype: Mismatch with germline at one junction end may stem from a read error. This chain links TRBV28 with TRBJ2-3; D may be TRBD1 or TRBD2 (6 bases each). CDR1 and CDR2 from the germline V gene are MDHEN and SYDVKM. CDR3 length: 16 residues. CDR3 in amino acids: CASRIPGGLKTDAQYF. CDR3 in DNA: TGTGCCAGCAGAATCCCCGGGGGCCTTAAGACAGATGCGCAGTATTTT.

The J gene is TRBJ2-7, the V gene TRBV7-2; D perhaps matches TRBD2 (6 bases). From germline, CDR1 is SGHTA and CDR2 FQGNSA. This CDR3 is 13 amino acids long. V shed 4 bases and J shed 4 bases, with 11 bases lying between them. The CDR3 region has the DNA TGTGCCAGCAGCTCCACGCTAGCGTACGAGCAGTACTTC. This sequence encodes CASSSTLAYEQYF.

The V gene is TRBV9, the J gene TRBJ2-2; TRBD1 aligns across 7 bases. Unmatched junction bases numbered 10, after V lost 1 base and J lost 7 bases. CDR3 length equals 16 residues. Germline-derived CDR1 and CDR2 are SGDLS and YYNGEE. The CDR3 protein is CASSVPGGTGVGELFF. The DNA for the CDR3 is TGTGCCAGCAGCGTACCTGGGGGAACAGGGGTCGGGGAGCTGTTTTTT. The complete variable domain, with remaining parts taken from reference TRBV9 and TRBJ2-2, reads DSGVTQTPKHLITATGQRVTLRCSPRSGDLSVYWYQQSLDQGLQFLIQYYNGEERAKGNILERFSAQQFPDLHSELNLSSLELGDSALYFCASSVPGGTGVGELFFGEGSRLTVL.

This clonotype was recorded only once. The V call is TRBV12-3 or TRBV12-4, the J call TRBJ1-4; 10 nucleotides match TRBD1. The CDR3 is 14 residues long. V lost 3 bases to trimming and J lost 7 bases; unmatched junction nucleotides: 2. The DNA for the CDR3 is TGTGCCAGCAGTTTCGACAGGGGGCCTGAAAAACTGTTTTTT. Translating it yields CASSFDRGPEKLFF.

The rearrangement uses TRBV20-1 and TRBJ1-6; maybe TRBD1 (6 bases). Trimming left V 0 bases short and J 5 bases short, with 11 bases between. This CDR3 has 15 residues. CDR1 and CDR2 (germline): DFQATT, SNEGSKA (reference sequence). CDR3 sequence reads: CSARDRDKHNSPLHF. CDR3 bases: TGCAGTGCTAGAGATCGGGACAAGCATAATTCACCCCTCCACTTT.

The CDR3 DNA reads as TGTGCCAGCAGTTTAAGGGGGCTCCTAAAGGGCGAGCAGTACTTC. Protein sequence: CASSLRGLLKGEQYF. The chain couples TRBV28 to TRBJ2-7, with TRBD1 matching 7 bases. The CDR3 consists of 15 residues. With 2 bases clipped from V and 6 bases from J, the junction kept 10 bases outside the gene matches. Germline CDR1 reads MDHEN; CDR2 reads SYDVKM.

DNA of the CDR3: TGTGCCAGCAGTTCAGGGACATGGGAGAACACTGAAGCTTTCTTT. This sequence encodes CASSSGTWENTEAFF. J is TRBJ1-1 and V is TRBV12-3 or TRBV12-4; D might be TRBD1 (6 bases). Trimming removed 4 bases at V and 1 base at J, with 13 bases between. The CDR3 has 15 residues.

This clonotype has a handful of counts. The chain links TRBV13 to TRBJ1-1; D remains unclear. V was shortened by 5 bases and J by 6 bases, with 10 bases between the two germline ends. CDR3 length equals 12 residues. Germline V gene sequence: CDR1 PRHDT, CDR2 FYEKMQ (reference sequence). The CDR3 reads CASSPGSSEAFF. The CDR3 bases are TGTGCCAGCAGCCCGGGGTCCTCTGAAGCTTTCTTT.

The chain joins TRBV30 to TRBJ2-7; 7 bases map to TRBD2. This CDR3 comprises 13 residues. The junction had 5 bases not matched to a gene; V was cut back by 2 bases and J by 4 bases. CDR1 GTSNPN and CDR2 SVGIG come from the germline V gene (reference sequence). The CDR3 bases are TGTGCCTGGAGTAGCGGGATTATTTACGAGCAGTACTTC. Translating gives CAWSSGIIYEQYF.

This clonotype was observed a single time. The V gene is TRBV9, the J gene TRBJ1-2, with D maybe TRBD1 (5 bases). V lost 3 bases to trimming and J lost 11 bases, with 14 bases between them. This CDR3 region has 12 residues. From germline, CDR1 is SGDLS and CDR2 YYNGEE. The CDR3 is CASSAPGLRYTF. In DNA form, the CDR3 reads TGTGCCAGCAGCGCCCCGGGACTTAGGTACACCTTC.